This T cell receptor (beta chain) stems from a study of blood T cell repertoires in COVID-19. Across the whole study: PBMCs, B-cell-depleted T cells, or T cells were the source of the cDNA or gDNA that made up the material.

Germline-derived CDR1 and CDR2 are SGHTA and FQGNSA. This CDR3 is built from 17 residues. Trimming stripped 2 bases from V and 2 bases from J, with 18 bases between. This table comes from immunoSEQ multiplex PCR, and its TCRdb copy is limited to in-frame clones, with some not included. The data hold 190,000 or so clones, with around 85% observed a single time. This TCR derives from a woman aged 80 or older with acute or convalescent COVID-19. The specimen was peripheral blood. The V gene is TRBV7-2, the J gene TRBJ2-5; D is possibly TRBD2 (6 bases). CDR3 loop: CASSLHHPRAGQETQYF. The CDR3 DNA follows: TGTGCCAGCAGCTTACATCATCCGCGGGCGGGGCAAGAGACCCAGTACTTC.